The entry below gives a single T cell receptor beta chain sequence along with its context. Its matching antigen is unknown. The data are from a study of tumor and adjacent non-tumor tissue in lung cancer. The overall study: On average, productive TCRbeta reads reached some 4.4 million per sample. Study-wide points: Higher tumor TCR diversity was associated with shorter survival. In normal lung, the top 100 clones were significantly more dominant than in tumor.

Germline V gene sequence: CDR1 MDHEN, CDR2 SYDVKM. The CDR3 length is 12 residues. The template was RNA from unsorted bulk tissue. Chemotherapy-naive patients with new lung cancer underwent thoracic surgery in China, August–November 2014. A modified ARM-PCR protocol with three rounds of nested PCR amplified TCRbeta. One entry per CDR3 protein results from TCRdb running MiXCR on the multiplex PCR reads. Of some 99,000 distinct CDR3 sequences in the sample, 60% to 80% are singletons; the top ten hold 30% to 45%. The rearrangement links TRBV28 to TRBJ2-7, with a tentative D call TRBD2 (6 bases). The material sequenced was lung tumor tissue. The clonotype was recovered from a woman aged 55-75 years with non-small cell lung cancer. CDR3 nucleotide sequence: TGTGCTAGTGTGACTAGGGATGACGAGCAGTACTTC. It encodes CASVTRDDEQYF.